The clone carrying this T cell receptor beta chain was detected only a few times. Antigen: not known. MiXCR was run by TCRdb on the 5' RACE reads, yielding one entry per CDR3 protein. The sample shows under 400,000 distinct CDR3 sequences, 11% of them seen only once. Germline V lookup: CDR1 ENHRY, CDR2 SYGVKD. Trimming shortened V by 0 bases and J by 7 bases, and 18 bases separated the two germline ends. CDR3 size: 17 residues. The sample is drawn from a study of T cells after yellow fever vaccination. Study-wide results and limits: Subsequent to the booster, the majority of primary-vaccination clones reappeared (around 97% CD4, approximately 90% CD8). Abundant bulk-derived clonotypes could contaminate FACS-sorted repertoires.

The source is a man aged 18-30 years who received the YFV17D yellow fever vaccine. The genes are TRBV10-3 and TRBJ2-2; D perhaps matches TRBD2 (5 bases). The sample in question was PBMCs, obtained on the day of the first yellow fever vaccination. CDR3 sequence: CAISESIVLAVGGELFF. The CDR3 bases are TGTGCCATCAGTGAGTCCATTGTGCTAGCAGTTGGCGGGGAGCTGTTTTTT.